This is a list of T cell receptor beta chains from one sample in a study of blood T cells in healthy people across ages. Via MiXCR, TCRdb re-called the 5' RACE reads, giving one row per CDR3 protein. The data contain 1.5 million to 2 million distinct CDR3 sequences, 28% of them seen just once; the ten biggest clones take up 7.7%. Sequencing was done on a sample of blood. The receptors stem from a woman aged 25 to 39 in good health. The CDR3 runs from the conserved cysteine through the conserved F or W. A D gene is named only where the DNA matches it firmly. Expanded clones are given a class, and other clones once, few, many or no size at all.

clone size	V gene	J gene	D gene	CDR3 protein	CDR3 DNA
many	TRBV10-3	TRBJ2-5	TRBD1	CAISRGRDQETQYF	TGTGCCATCTCGAGGGGGCGGGACCAAGAGACCCAGTACTTC
NA	TRBV29-1	TRBJ1-2	TRBD1	CSVDDRGDVYGYTF	TGCAGCGTTGACGACAGGGGAGATGTCTATGGCTACACCTTC
many	TRBV28	TRBJ2-5	TRBD2	CASVTSGRYQETQYF	TGTGCCAGCGTAACTAGCGGGAGGTACCAAGAGACCCAGTACTTC
many	TRBV10-3	TRBJ2-7	TRBD2	CAISGSSGRSEQYF	TGTGCCATCAGTGGGAGTAGCGGGAGATCCGAGCAGTACTTC
NA	TRBV20-1	TRBJ1-2	TRBD1	CSAGGGQGKGYTF	TGCAGTGCAGGAGGAGGACAGGGGAAGGGCTACACCTTC
many	TRBV20-1	TRBJ2-1	TRBD1	CSARTGTGYNEQFF	TGCAGTGCTAGAACCGGGACAGGCTACAATGAGCAGTTCTTC
NA	TRBV5-1	TRBJ1-1	NA	CASSLAVAGSGTEAFF	TGCGCCAGCAGCTTGGCCGTTGCAGGGAGCGGGACTGAAGCTTTCTTT
NA	TRBV11-2	TRBJ1-5	NA	CASSLNTGSGQPQHF	TGTGCCAGCAGCCTAAATACAGGGTCCGGACAGCCCCAGCATTTT
NA	TRBV4-1	TRBJ2-5	TRBD2	CASSQDSSGSAKTQYF	TGCGCCAGCAGCCAAGATTCCAGCGGGAGCGCAAAGACCCAGTACTTC
many	TRBV29-1	TRBJ2-1	NA	CSVKRGGTYNEQFF	TGCAGCGTTAAAAGGGGCGGAACCTACAATGAGCAGTTCTTC
many	TRBV6-5	TRBJ2-5	NA	CASSRGGLSPETQYF	TGTGCCAGCTCCAGGGGGGGCCTTAGTCCGGAGACCCAGTACTTC
NA	TRBV6-5	TRBJ2-7	TRBD2	CASSYSTPGTSGTYEQYF	TGTGCCAGCAGTTACTCGACCCCTGGGACTAGCGGTACCTACGAGCAGTACTTC
once	TRBV7-9	TRBJ2-1	TRBD2	CASSLAGLAGGTYNEQFF	TGTGCCAGCAGCTTAGCTGGACTAGCGGGGGGCACGTACAATGAGCAGTTCTTC
once	TRBV29-1	TRBJ2-7	TRBD2	CSASSGQYNEQYF	TGCAGCGCCTCTAGCGGGCAATACAATGAGCAGTACTTC
few	TRBV21-1	TRBJ1-1	NA	CASSKLSRGPKNTEAFF	TGTGCCAGCAGCAAATTATCCAGGGGCCCCAAGAACACTGAAGCTTTCTTT
NA	TRBV12-3/TRBV12-4	TRBJ2-1	NA	CASTPVTGNEQFF	TGTGCCAGCACCCCAGTAACGGGCAATGAGCAGTTCTTC
NA	TRBV7-9	TRBJ2-1	NA	CASSPPRVIPPQFF	TGTGCCAGCAGCCCACCCAGGGTTATTCCACCACAGTTCTTC
many	TRBV20-1	TRBJ1-6	TRBD1	CSASTTGSNSPLHF	TGCAGTGCATCTACGACAGGGTCTAATTCACCCCTCCACTTT
NA	TRBV13	TRBJ2-1	TRBD2	CASSFAGTSDSEQFF	TGTGCCAGCAGTTTTGCCGGGACTAGCGATAGTGAGCAGTTCTTC
once	TRBV29-1	TRBJ2-5	TRBD1	CSVAKGAPSYGQYF	TGCAGCGTAGCCAAGGGGGCCCCCTCCTACGGGCAGTACTTC
NA	TRBV29-1	TRBJ2-7	NA	CSVDREAYNEQYF	TGCAGCGTTGATAGAGAGGCCTACAATGAGCAGTACTTC
few	TRBV2	TRBJ2-7	NA	CASSSLGGASYEQYF	TGTGCCAGCAGTTCGCTCGGAGGGGCCTCCTACGAGCAGTACTTC
few	TRBV6-6	TRBJ1-6	TRBD1	CASLQGSNSPLHF	TGTGCCAGCTTACAGGGGAGCAATTCACCCCTCCACTTT
NA	TRBV28	TRBJ2-7	NA	CASSYLFFRAKSYEQYF	TGTGCCAGCAGTTACTTGTTCTTCAGGGCTAAGTCCTACGAGCAGTACTTC
few	TRBV24-1	TRBJ2-5	NA	CATSDASGETQYF	TGTGCCACCAGTGATGCATCGGGGGAGACCCAGTACTTC
NA	TRBV7-9	TRBJ2-1	TRBD2	CANSLVASGWSGDEQFF	TGTGCCAACAGCTTAGTGGCTAGCGGGTGGTCCGGGGATGAGCAGTTCTTC
many	TRBV7-6	TRBJ2-7	TRBD1	CASSLEGTGFYEQYF	TGTGCCAGCAGCTTAGAGGGGACAGGGTTCTACGAGCAGTACTTC
many	TRBV7-2	TRBJ2-4	NA	CASSFTGPQAKNIQYF	TGTGCCAGCAGCTTCACGGGCCCTCAAGCCAAAAACATTCAGTACTTC
NA	TRBV6-5	TRBJ1-5	NA	CAGSYDDSNQPQHF	TGTGCCGGCAGTTACGATGACAGCAATCAGCCCCAGCATTTT
NA	TRBV12-3/TRBV12-4	TRBJ1-2	NA	CASEWRGALGGYTF	TGTGCCAGTGAATGGAGGGGGGCTTTGGGCGGCTACACCTTC
NA	TRBV2	TRBJ1-6	NA	CASSGGNSPLHF	TGTGCCAGCAGTGGTGGTAATTCACCCCTCCACTTT
few	TRBV29-1	TRBJ2-1	NA	CSVGGVGVRDEQFF	TGCAGCGTTGGCGGAGTGGGTGTGAGGGATGAGCAGTTCTTC
few	TRBV28	TRBJ1-2	NA	CASTLKGGYGYTF	TGTGCCAGCACCCTCAAAGGGGGATATGGCTACACCTTC
NA	TRBV11-2	TRBJ1-2	NA	CASSFREMRGYTF	TGTGCCAGCAGCTTCAGGGAGATGAGAGGCTACACCTTC
few	TRBV21-1	TRBJ2-7	NA	CASSKQAVIYEQYF	TGTGCCAGCAGCAAACAGGCCGTTATCTACGAGCAGTACTTC
NA	TRBV15	TRBJ1-5	NA	CATSGSSNQPQHF	TGTGCCACCAGCGGGAGTAGCAATCAGCCCCAGCATTTT
once	TRBV20-1	TRBJ2-1	NA	CSARAHGIDNLPYNEQFF	TGCAGTGCTAGAGCGCATGGGATCGACAACCTTCCCTACAATGAGCAGTTCTTC
once	TRBV11-2	TRBJ1-1	TRBD1	CASSFTGGPTEAFF	TGTGCCAGCAGCTTCACAGGGGGCCCCACTGAAGCTTTCTTT
many	TRBV29-1	TRBJ2-7	NA	CSVAGSYEQYF	TGCAGCGTTGCGGGTTCCTACGAGCAGTACTTC
NA	TRBV10-3	TRBJ2-7	NA	CATRSTESSYEQYF	TGTGCCACCAGATCGACGGAAAGCTCCTACGAGCAGTACTTC
NA	TRBV20-1	TRBJ2-5	TRBD1	CGARKPGQGVKGAKNIQYF	TGCGGTGCACGTAAACCGGGACAGGGGGTTAAGGGGGCCAAAAACATCCAGTACTTC
NA	TRBV20-1	TRBJ1-2	NA	CSAMSPRLYGYTF	TGCAGTGCTATGTCCCCGCGGCTCTATGGCTACACCTTC
NA	TRBV6-5	TRBJ2-2	TRBD1	CASSSFGTGGTGELFF	TGTGCCAGCAGTTCGTTCGGGACAGGGGGGACCGGGGAGCTGTTTTTT